The subject of this entry is one T cell receptor beta chain. Original analysis: Using reference gene primer amplification, nucleated cell counts were estimated. Profiling relied on immunoSEQ multiplex PCR, and the TCRdb table lists in-frame clones only, not all of them. The DNA was the basis for D and trimming; V, J and clone size are from that table. The table includes under 300,000 clones, 75% to 85% detected once. This sample was included in a study of blood T cell repertoires in COVID-19. Study context: Samples taken during acute and convalescent COVID-19 were collected in the United States, Italy and Spain.

Germline V gene sequence: CDR1 LNHDA, CDR2 SQIVND (reference sequence). The junction had 2 bases not matched to a gene; V was cut back by 3 bases and J by 1 base. This CDR3 contains 14 residues. Material: peripheral blood. This chain connects TRBV19 to TRBJ1-1; 7 bases align to TRBD1. This TCR was sampled from a human donor in a cohort sampled during active COVID-19. The CDR3 nucleotides are TGTGCCAGTAGTATTGGGGACAGGAACACTGAAGCTTTCTTT. Translating gives CASSIGDRNTEAFF.